This T cell receptor beta chain originates from a study of control samples from healthy donors and cancer patients. Method: immunoSEQ multiplex PCR; TCRdb's copy keeps in-frame clones and lacks some. The sample contains roughly 120,000 clones, about 92% of which appear only once. The V gene's germline CDR1 is SGHNT and CDR2 YENEEA. V lost 1 base, J lost 13 bases, and 3 bases stayed unmatched. This CDR3 region has 12 residues. The specimen sequenced was PBMCs. The TCR sequence derives from a man aged 50 to 59 with head and neck cancer. The J gene is TRBJ2-2, the V gene TRBV11-3; 7 nucleotides line up with TRBD2. CDR3 DNA: TGTGCCAGCAGCTTAGGCGCTAGCGGGCTGTTTTTT. As protein: CASSLGASGLFF.